This TCR beta chain comes out of a study of T cell repertoires in cytomegalovirus infection. Study-level background: It was the public TCR beta signatures that indicated both CMV infection and matching HLA type. Overall study findings and caveats: Clonotypes of TCR beta that were HLA-C-restricted and CMV-specific dominated the ex vivo response.

In TCRdb, the reads were re-called with MiXCR into one record per CDR3 protein. The sample has approximately 490,000 distinct CDR3 sequences; around 10% are singletons. This clonotype was seen more than once but under ten times. Antigen specificity is unknown. Germline-derived CDR1 and CDR2 are DFQATT and SNEGSKA (reference sequence). V lost 4 bases and J lost 0; bases outside the gene matches: 2. This CDR3 region has 14 residues. The clonotype was recovered from a human donor in good health (CMV status not recorded). Some clones in this sample may be carry-over from other donors' samples. The V call is TRBV20-1, the J call TRBJ1-5, with 8 positions matching TRBD1. Specimen: PBMCs. The CDR3 here is CSAMTGDSNQPQHF. As DNA, the CDR3 is TGCAGTGCTATGACAGGGGATAGCAATCAGCCCCAGCATTTT.